This T cell receptor beta chain was observed in a study of cytomegalovirus exposure and HLA in healthy donors. Study-wide context: Early release data held tens of millions of unique TCRs from HLA-typed donors.

PCR primers comprised 60 Vbeta and 13 Jbeta primers. As originally analysed: Unique TCR beta chains numbered around 75 million in a later analysis, with roughly 10 million shared. The table came from immunoSEQ multiplex PCR; TCRdb's copy has only in-frame clones and leaves some out. That table gives V, J and clone size, and the DNA gave D and trimming. This sample has around 120,000 clones; around 77% occur once, and the top ten carry 1.8%. CDR1 is MNHNS and CDR2 is SASEGT in the germline V gene. Trimming removed 2 bases from V and 2 bases from J; junction bases left unmatched: 4. This CDR3 has 15 amino acids.

V usage is TRBV6-1 and J usage is TRBJ2-5; TRBD2 aligns across 8 bases. This TCR derives from a woman aged 50 to 60 in good health and CMV-seronegative. What was sequenced was PBMCs. This chain's CDR3 is CASSELAGRQETQYF. The CDR3 coding sequence is TGTGCCAGCAGTGAATTAGCGGGGAGGCAAGAGACCCAGTACTTC.